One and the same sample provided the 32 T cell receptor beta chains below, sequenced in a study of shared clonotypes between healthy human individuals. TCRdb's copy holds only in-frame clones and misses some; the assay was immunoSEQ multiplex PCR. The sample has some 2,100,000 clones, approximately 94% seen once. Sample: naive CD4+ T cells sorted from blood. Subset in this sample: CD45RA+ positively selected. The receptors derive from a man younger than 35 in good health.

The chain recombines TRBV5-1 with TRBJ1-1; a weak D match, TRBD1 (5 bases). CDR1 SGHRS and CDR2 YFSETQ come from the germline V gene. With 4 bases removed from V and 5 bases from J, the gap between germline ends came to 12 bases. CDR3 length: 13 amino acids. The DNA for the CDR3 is TGCGCCAGCAGCCGACGGGAGGGGACTGAAGCTTTCTTT. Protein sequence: CASSRREGTEAFF.

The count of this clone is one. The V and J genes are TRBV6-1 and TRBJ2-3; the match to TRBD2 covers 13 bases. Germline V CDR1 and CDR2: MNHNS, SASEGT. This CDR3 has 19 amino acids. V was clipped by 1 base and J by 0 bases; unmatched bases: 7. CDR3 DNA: TGTGCCAGCAGTGAAGAGGTGACTAGCGGGGGGCCGAGCACAGATACGCAGTATTTT. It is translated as CASSEEVTSGGPSTDTQYF.

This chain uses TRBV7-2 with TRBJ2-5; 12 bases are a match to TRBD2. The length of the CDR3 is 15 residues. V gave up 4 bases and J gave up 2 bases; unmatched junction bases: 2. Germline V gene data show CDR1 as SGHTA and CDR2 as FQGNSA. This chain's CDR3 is CASSSTSGSQETQYF. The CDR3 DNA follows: TGTGCCAGCAGCTCGACTAGCGGGAGTCAAGAGACCCAGTACTTC.

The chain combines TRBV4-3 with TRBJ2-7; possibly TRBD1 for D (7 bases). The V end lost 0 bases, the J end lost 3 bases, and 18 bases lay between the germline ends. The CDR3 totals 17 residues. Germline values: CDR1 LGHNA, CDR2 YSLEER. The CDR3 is CASSQDRGQGGNYEQYF. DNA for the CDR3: TGCGCCAGCAGCCAAGATAGGGGGCAGGGGGGAAACTACGAGCAGTACTTC.

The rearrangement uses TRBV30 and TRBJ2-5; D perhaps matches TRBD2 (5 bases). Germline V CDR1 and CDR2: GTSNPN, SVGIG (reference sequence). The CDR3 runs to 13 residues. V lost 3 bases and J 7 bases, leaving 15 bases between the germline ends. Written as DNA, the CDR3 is TGTGCCTGGAGGTTGAGGGCCGTAGGGACCCAGTACTTC. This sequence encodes CAWRLRAVGTQYF.

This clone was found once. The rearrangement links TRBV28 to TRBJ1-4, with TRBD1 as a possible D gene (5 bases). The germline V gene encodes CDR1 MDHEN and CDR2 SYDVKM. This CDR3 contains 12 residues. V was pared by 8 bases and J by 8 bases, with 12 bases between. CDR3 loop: CASLAGQEKLFF. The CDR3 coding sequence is TGTGCCAGCTTGGCAGGGCAGGAAAAACTGTTTTTT.

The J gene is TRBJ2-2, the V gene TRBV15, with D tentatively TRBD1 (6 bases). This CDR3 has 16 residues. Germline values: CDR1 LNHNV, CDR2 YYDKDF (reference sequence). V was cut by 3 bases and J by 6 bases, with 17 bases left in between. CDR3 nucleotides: TGTGCCACCAGCAGTAGGCAGGGGAAAGTCTCCGGGGAGCTGTTTTTT. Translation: CATSSRQGKVSGELFF.

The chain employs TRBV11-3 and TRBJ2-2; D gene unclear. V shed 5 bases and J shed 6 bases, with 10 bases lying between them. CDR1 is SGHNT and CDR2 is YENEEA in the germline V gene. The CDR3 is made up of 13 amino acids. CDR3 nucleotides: TGTGCCAGCAGCCAAGGCAGCGCCGGGGAGCTGTTTTTT. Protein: CASSQGSAGELFF.

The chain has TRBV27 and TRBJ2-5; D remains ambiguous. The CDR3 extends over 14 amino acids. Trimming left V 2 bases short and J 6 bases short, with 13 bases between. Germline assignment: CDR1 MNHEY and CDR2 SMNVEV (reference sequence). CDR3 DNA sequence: TGTGCCAGCAGTTTAACTCTGGACGTGAAGACCCAGTACTTC. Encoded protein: CASSLTLDVKTQYF.

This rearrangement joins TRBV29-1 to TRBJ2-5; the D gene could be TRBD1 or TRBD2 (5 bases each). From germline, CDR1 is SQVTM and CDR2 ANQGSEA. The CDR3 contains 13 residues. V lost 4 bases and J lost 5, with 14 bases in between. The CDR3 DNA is TGCAGCGTTGTTGGGACCCAAGAGGAGACCCAGTACTTC. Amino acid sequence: CSVVGTQEETQYF.

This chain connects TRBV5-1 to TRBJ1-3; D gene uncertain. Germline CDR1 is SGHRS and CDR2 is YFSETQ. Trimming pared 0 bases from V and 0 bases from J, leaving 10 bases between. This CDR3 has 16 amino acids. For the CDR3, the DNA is TGCGCCAGCAGCTTGGAGGGCGGTAACTCTGGAAACACCATATATTTT. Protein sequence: CASSLEGGNSGNTIYF.

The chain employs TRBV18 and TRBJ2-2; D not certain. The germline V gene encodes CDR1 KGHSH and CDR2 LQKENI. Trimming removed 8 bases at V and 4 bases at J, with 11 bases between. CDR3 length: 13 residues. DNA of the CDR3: TGTGCCAGCGCGCCGGGTTCCACCGGGGAGCTGTTTTTT. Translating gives CASAPGSTGELFF.

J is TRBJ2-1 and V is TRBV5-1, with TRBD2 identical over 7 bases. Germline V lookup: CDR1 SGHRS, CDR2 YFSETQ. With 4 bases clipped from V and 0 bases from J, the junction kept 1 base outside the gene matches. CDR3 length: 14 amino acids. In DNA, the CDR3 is TGCGCCAGCAGCGTAGCGGGCTCCTACAATGAGCAGTTCTTC. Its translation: CASSVAGSYNEQFF.

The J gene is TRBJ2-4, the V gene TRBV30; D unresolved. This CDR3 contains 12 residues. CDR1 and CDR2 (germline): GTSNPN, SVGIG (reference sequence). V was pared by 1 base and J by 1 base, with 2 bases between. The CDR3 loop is CAWSGAKNIQYF. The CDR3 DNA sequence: TGTGCCTGGAGTGGGGCCAAAAACATTCAGTACTTC.

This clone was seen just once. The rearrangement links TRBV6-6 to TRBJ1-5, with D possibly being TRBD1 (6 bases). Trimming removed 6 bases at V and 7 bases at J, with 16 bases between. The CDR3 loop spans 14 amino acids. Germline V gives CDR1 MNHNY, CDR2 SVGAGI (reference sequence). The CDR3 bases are TGTGCCAGCAGGGTACAGGGCTTAGGACAGCCCCAGCATTTT. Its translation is CASRVQGLGQPQHF.

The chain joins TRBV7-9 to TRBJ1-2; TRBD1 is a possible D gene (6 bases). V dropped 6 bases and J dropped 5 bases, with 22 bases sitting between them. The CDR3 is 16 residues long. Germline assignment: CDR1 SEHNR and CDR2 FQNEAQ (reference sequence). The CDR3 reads CASSPLAGAAQYGYTF. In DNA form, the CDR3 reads TGTGCCAGCAGTCCACTAGCGGGGGCCGCTCAGTATGGCTACACCTTC.

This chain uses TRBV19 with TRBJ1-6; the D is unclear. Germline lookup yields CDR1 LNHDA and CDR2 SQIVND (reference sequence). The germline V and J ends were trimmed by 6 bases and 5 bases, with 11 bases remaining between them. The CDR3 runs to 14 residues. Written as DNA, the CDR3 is TGTGCCAGTAGAACCCGGGAACATAATTCACCCCTCCACTTT. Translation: CASRTREHNSPLHF.

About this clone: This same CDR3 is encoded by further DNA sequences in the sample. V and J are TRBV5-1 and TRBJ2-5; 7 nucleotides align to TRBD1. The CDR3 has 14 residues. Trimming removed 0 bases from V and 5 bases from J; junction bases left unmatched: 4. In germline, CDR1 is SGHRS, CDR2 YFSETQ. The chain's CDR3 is CASSLDGRGETQYF. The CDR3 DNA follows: TGCGCCAGCAGCTTGGATGGCAGGGGGGAGACCCAGTACTTC.

The DNA for the CDR3 is TGTGCCATCGGGCAAGGGACGGCTGAAGCTTTCTTT. It translates to CAIGQGTAEAFF. The chain links TRBV10-3 to TRBJ1-1; D might be TRBD1 (5 bases). The CDR3 is made up of 12 amino acids. The germline CDR1 and CDR2 sequences are ENHRY and SYGVKD. V lost 8 bases, J lost 6 bases, and 13 bases lay in between.

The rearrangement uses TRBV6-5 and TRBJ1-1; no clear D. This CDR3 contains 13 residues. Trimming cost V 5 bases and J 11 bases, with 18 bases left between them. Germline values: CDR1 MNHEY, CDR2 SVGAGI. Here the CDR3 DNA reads TGTGCCAGCAGTACTGACGGAGCGCTATGGGCTTTCTTT. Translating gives CASSTDGALWAFF.

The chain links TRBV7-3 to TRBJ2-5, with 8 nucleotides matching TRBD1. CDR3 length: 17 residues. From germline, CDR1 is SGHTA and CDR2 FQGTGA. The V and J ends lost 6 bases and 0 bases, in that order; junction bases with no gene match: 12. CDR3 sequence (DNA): TGTGCCAGCAGTTTGGGGACAGGAAAAAAATACCAAGAGACCCAGTACTTC. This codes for CASSLGTGKKYQETQYF. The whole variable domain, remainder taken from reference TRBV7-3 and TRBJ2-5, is GAGVSQTPSNKVTEKGKYVELRCDPISGHTALYWYRQSLGQGPEFLIYFQGTGAADDSGLPNDRFFAVRPEGSVSTLKIQRTERGDSAVYLCASSLGTGKKYQETQYFGPGTRLLVL.

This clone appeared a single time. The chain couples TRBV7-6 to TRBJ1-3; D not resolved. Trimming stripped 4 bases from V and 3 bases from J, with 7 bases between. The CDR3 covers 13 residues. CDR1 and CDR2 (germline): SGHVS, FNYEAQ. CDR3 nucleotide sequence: TGTGCCAGCAGCTCTTCTAATGGAAACACCATATATTTT. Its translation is CASSSSNGNTIYF.

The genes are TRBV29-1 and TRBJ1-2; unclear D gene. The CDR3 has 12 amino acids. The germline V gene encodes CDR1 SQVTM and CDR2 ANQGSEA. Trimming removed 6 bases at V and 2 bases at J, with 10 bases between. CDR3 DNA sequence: TGCAGCGTCGCCGACGGGAACTATGGCTACACCTTC. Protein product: CSVADGNYGYTF.

In DNA form, the CDR3 reads TGCGCCAGCAGCCAAGCGGCAGGGTATGAAAAACTGTTTTTT. Protein: CASSQAAGYEKLFF. V is TRBV4-1 and J is TRBJ1-4; D is possibly TRBD1 (5 bases). V dropped 1 base and J dropped 6 bases, with 9 bases sitting between them. Germline loops: CDR1 MGHRA, CDR2 YSYEKL. The CDR3 length is 14 residues.

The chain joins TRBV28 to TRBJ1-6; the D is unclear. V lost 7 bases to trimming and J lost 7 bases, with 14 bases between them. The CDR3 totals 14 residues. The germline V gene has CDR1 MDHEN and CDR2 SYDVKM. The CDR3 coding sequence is TGTGCCAGCACTACCTTGGGAGTAAATTCACCCCTCCACTTT. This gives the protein CASTTLGVNSPLHF.

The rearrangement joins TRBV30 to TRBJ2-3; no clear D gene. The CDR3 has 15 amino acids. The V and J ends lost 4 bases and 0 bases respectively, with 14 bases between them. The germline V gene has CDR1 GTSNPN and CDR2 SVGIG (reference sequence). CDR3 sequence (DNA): TGTGCCTGGATGGGGAAAGGAGTAAGCACAGATACGCAGTATTTT. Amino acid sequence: CAWMGKGVSTDTQYF.

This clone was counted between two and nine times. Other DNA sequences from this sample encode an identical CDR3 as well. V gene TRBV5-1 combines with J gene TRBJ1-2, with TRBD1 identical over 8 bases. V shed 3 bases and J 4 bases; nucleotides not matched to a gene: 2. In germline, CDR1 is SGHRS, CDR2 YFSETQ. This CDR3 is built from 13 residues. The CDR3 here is CASSSGQGYGYTF. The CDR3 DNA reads TGCGCCAGCAGCTCCGGACAGGGCTATGGCTACACCTTC. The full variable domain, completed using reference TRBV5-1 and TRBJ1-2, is KAGVTQTPRYLIKTRGQQVTLSCSPISGHRSVSWYQQTPGQGLQFLFEYFSETQRNKGNFPGRFSGRQFSNSRSEMNVSTLELGDSALYLCASSSGQGYGYTFGSGTRLTVV.

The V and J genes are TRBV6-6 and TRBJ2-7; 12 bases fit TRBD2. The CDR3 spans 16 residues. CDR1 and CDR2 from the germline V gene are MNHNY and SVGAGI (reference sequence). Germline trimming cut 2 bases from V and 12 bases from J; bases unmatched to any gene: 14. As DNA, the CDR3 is TGTGCCAGCAGTTACGGGCTAGCGGGAGGGTACGAGCATGGGTACTTC. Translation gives CASSYGLAGGYEHGYF.

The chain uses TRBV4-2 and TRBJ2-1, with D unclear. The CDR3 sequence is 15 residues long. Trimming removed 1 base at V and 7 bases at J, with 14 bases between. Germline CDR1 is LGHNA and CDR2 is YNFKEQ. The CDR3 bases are TGTGCCAGCAGCCAAGTTGGAGAATCGTGGAATGAGCAGTTCTTC. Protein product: CASSQVGESWNEQFF.

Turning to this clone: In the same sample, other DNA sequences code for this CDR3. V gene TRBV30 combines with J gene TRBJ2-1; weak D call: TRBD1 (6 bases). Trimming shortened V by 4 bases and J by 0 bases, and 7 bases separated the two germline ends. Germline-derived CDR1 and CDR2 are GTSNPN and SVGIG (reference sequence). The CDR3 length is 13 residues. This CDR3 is CAWKGGSYNEQFF. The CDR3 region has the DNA TGTGCCTGGAAAGGGGGCTCCTACAATGAGCAGTTCTTC.

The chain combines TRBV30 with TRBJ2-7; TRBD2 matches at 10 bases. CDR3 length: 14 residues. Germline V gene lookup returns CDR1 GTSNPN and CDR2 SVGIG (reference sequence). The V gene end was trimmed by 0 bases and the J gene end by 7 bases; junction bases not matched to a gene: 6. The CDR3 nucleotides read TGTGCCTGGAGTGTACTAGCGGGAAAAGCGGAGCAGTACTTC. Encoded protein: CAWSVLAGKAEQYF.

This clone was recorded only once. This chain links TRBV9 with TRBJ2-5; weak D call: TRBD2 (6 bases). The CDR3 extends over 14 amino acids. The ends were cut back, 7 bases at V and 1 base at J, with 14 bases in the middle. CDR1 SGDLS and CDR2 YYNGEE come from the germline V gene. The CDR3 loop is CASRWRDSQETQYF. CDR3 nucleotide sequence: TGTGCCAGCCGTTGGCGGGACTCCCAAGAGACCCAGTACTTC.